The 26 T cell receptor beta chains below were found in one sample sequenced in a study of post-analysis software for immune sequencing data. Study findings and constraints: Roughly 5 TRBV segments, TRBV5-6, TRBV5-1 and TRBV20-1 among them, were found more frequent in patients than controls.

Prepared TCR beta cDNA libraries contained unique molecular identifiers. TCRdb itself ran the PCR reads through MiXCR, one entry per CDR3 protein. The sample contains some 690,000 distinct CDR3 sequences, roughly 29% of which appear only once. Which antigens these TCRs recognize remains unknown. What was sequenced was blood. The source is a girl between 5 and 17 years old with multiple sclerosis.

V gene TRBV20-1 combines with J gene TRBJ2-7; TRBD2 matches at 10 bases. This CDR3 has 15 amino acids. The trim removed 5 bases at V and 7 bases at J, leaving 14 bases unmatched. Germline V gene data show CDR1 as DFQATT and CDR2 as SNEGSKA (reference sequence). The CDR3 DNA follows: TGCAGTGCTGGATCGGGACTAGCGAGCCTCAATGAGCAGTACTTC. Translating it yields CSAGSGLASLNEQYF.

The chain couples TRBV20-1 to TRBJ1-5; no clear D gene. This CDR3 contains 10 residues. Per the germline V gene, CDR1 is DFQATT and CDR2 is SNEGSKA (reference sequence). V was shortened by 3 bases and J by 4 bases, with 1 base between the two germline ends. The CDR3 protein is CSASNQPQHF. CDR3 in DNA: TGCAGTGCTAGTAATCAGCCCCAGCATTTT.

This clonotype was found a few times. This rearrangement joins TRBV7-2 to TRBJ2-7; weak D call: TRBD2 (6 bases). From germline, CDR1 is SGHTA and CDR2 FQGNSA. The CDR3 has 19 residues. The ends were cut back, 5 bases at V and 4 bases at J, with 30 bases in the middle. The CDR3 spells CASSKGLWRSGRNKYEQYF. In DNA, the CDR3 is TGTGCCAGCAGCAAGGGTCTGTGGCGCAGCGGGCGGAACAAGTACGAGCAGTACTTC. Full variable domain (rest looked up from reference TRBV7-2 and TRBJ2-7): GAGVSQSPSNKVTEKGKDVELRCDPISGHTALYWYRQSLGQGLEFLIYFQGNSAPDKSGLPSDRFSAERTGGSVSTLTIQRTQQEDSAVYLCASSKGLWRSGRNKYEQYFGPGTRLTVT.

This chain uses TRBV14 with TRBJ2-3; D gene uncertain. V lost 4 bases and J lost 0, with 14 bases in between. The CDR3 contains 16 residues. Germline V gene lookup returns CDR1 SGHDN and CDR2 FVKESK. CDR3 sequence: CASSPPGRFSTDTQYF. As DNA, the CDR3 is TGTGCCAGCAGCCCCCCGGGCCGGTTTAGCACAGATACGCAGTATTTT.

This clonotype was seen a few times. This sequence joins TRBV7-9 and TRBJ1-1; 10 positions match TRBD1. The CDR3 loop spans 15 amino acids. CDR1 and CDR2 (germline): SEHNR, FQNEAQ (reference sequence). V gave up 5 bases and J gave up 1 base; unmatched junction bases: 4. The CDR3 sequence: CASSLGTGANTEAFF. In nucleotides, the CDR3 is TGTGCCAGCAGCCTGGGGACAGGGGCGAACACTGAAGCTTTCTTT.

This clonotype was counted many times. An end of the junction does not agree with germline; a read error may underlie this. This chain links TRBV7-7 with TRBJ2-1; unclear D gene. The CDR3 loop spans 15 amino acids. CDR1 and CDR2 (germline): SSHAT, FNYEAQ (reference sequence). The CDR3 protein is CASSFGPNPYNEQFF. The DNA of the CDR3 is TGTGCTAGCAGCTTCGGGCCGAACCCGTACAATGAGCAGTTCTTC.

This rearrangement joins TRBV11-2 to TRBJ2-7; the match to TRBD1 covers 7 bases. Germline CDR1 and CDR2: SGHAT and FQNNGV. V lost 0 bases and J lost 3; bases outside the gene matches: 2. This CDR3 is built from 14 residues. CDR3 DNA: TGTGCCAGCAGCTTAGAGTACAGGGGCTACGAGCAGTACTTC. It codes for CASSLEYRGYEQYF. Filled out from reference TRBV11-2 and TRBJ2-7, the complete variable domain reads EAGVAQSPRYKIIEKRQSVAFWCNPISGHATLYWYQQILGQGPKLLIQFQNNGVVDDSQLPKDRFSAERLKGVDSTLKIQPAKLEDSAVYLCASSLEYRGYEQYFGPGTRLTVT.

J is TRBJ2-3 and V is TRBV5-1; 8 bases map to TRBD1. CDR3 length: 16 amino acids. Trimming cost V 1 base and J 2 bases; bases outside gene matches: 6. The V gene's germline CDR1 is SGHRS and CDR2 YFSETQ. For the CDR3, the DNA is TGCGCCAGCAGCTTGAGAGGACAGGGAAACACAGATACGCAGTATTTT. It specifies CASSLRGQGNTDTQYF. Using reference TRBV5-1 and TRBJ2-3 for the parts outside the CDR3, the full variable domain is KAGVTQTPRYLIKTRGQQVTLSCSPISGHRSVSWYQQTPGQGLQFLFEYFSETQRNKGNFPGRFSGRQFSNSRSEMNVSTLELGDSALYLCASSLRGQGNTDTQYFGPGTRLTVL.

The rearrangement joins TRBV27 to TRBJ2-7; 8 bases are shared with TRBD2. The CDR3 consists of 14 residues. Germline values: CDR1 MNHEY, CDR2 SMNVEV (reference sequence). Germline trimming cut 5 bases from V and 2 bases from J; bases unmatched to any gene: 5. The CDR3 DNA sequence: TGTGCCAGCAGTCCTAGCGGGTTCCCCTACGAGCAGTACTTC. Its translation: CASSPSGFPYEQYF.

The chain uses TRBV6-1 and TRBJ2-7, with D perhaps matching TRBD1 (6 bases). The CDR3 sequence is 15 residues long. Trimming shortened V by 4 bases and J by 0 bases, and 13 bases separated the two germline ends. Germline V gene lookup returns CDR1 MNHNS and CDR2 SASEGT. The CDR3 region has the DNA TGTGCCAGCAGTGGTGGCAGGGGCCACTCCTACGAGCAGTACTTC. This encodes CASSGGRGHSYEQYF.

This clonotype has just a few counts. This rearrangement joins TRBV20-1 to TRBJ2-1, with D hard to call. This CDR3 is built from 11 residues. In germline, CDR1 is DFQATT, CDR2 SNEGSKA (reference sequence). V lost 3 bases and J lost 5, with 5 bases in between. The CDR3 protein is CSARKDNEQFF. The CDR3 bases are TGCAGTGCTAGGAAAGACAATGAGCAGTTCTTC.

A few counts support this clonotype. The J gene is TRBJ2-5, the V gene TRBV5-1; D is uncertain. In germline, CDR1 is SGHRS, CDR2 YFSETQ. Trimming removed 0 bases from V and 3 bases from J, with 9 bases in between. This CDR3 is built from 14 residues. For the CDR3, the DNA is TGCGCCAGCAGCTTGGCCAAGGCGGAAGAGACCCAGTACTTC. Protein: CASSLAKAEETQYF.

This clonotype showed up just a few times. The rearrangement links TRBV15 to TRBJ1-4; a possible D gene is TRBD1 (5 bases). The CDR3 is 16 amino acids. Trimming left V 1 base short and J 11 bases short, with 20 bases between. Germline V lookup: CDR1 LNHNV, CDR2 YYDKDF (reference sequence). CDR3 sequence (DNA): TGTGCCACCAGCAGAGGGACCGGGACCGGGTCAGGGAAACTGTTTTTT. Its translation: CATSRGTGTGSGKLFF.

The DNA for the CDR3 is TGTGCCAGCACCCACGCAGGGGGGGTAGGAGAGACCCAGTACTTC. Translation gives CASTHAGGVGETQYF. This chain connects TRBV28 to TRBJ2-5, with D perhaps TRBD1 or TRBD2 (7 bases each). This CDR3 region has 15 residues. Trimming pared 7 bases from V and 4 bases from J, leaving 19 bases between. CDR1 and CDR2 from the germline V gene are MDHEN and SYDVKM. The complete variable domain, with remaining parts taken from reference TRBV28 and TRBJ2-5, reads DVKVTQSSRYLVKRTGEKVFLECVQDMDHENMFWYRQDPGLGLRLIYFSYDVKMKEKGDIPEGYSVSREKKERFSLILESASTNQTSMYLCASTHAGGVGETQYFGPGTRLLVL.

This sequence joins TRBV18 and TRBJ1-1; no firm D call. The V end lost 3 bases, the J end lost 6 bases, and 20 bases lay between the germline ends. The CDR3 consists of 16 residues. Germline assignment: CDR1 KGHSH and CDR2 LQKENI. CDR3 sequence (DNA): TGTGCCAGCTCACCCCTGATGATCACAGCTATTCCTGAAGCTTTCTTT. Amino acids: CASSPLMITAIPEAFF.

This clonotype came up a few times. This chain uses TRBV28 with TRBJ2-7, with TRBD1 matching 9 bases. J lost 5 bases, V lost 5 bases, and 7 bases had no gene match. This CDR3 spans 14 amino acids. Germline V gene sequence: CDR1 MDHEN, CDR2 SYDVKM. DNA for the CDR3: TGTGCCAGCAGTCGCCGGGACAGGGTCCACGAGCAGTACTTC. Its translation is CASSRRDRVHEQYF.

This clonotype was recorded a few times. The genes are TRBV3-1 and TRBJ1-5; no firm D call. V was shortened by 1 base and J by 7 bases, with 17 bases between the two germline ends. CDR1 LGHDT and CDR2 YNNKEL come from the germline V gene (reference sequence). The CDR3 consists of 16 residues. The CDR3 region is CASSQGLLQDGQPQHF. The CDR3 nucleotides read TGTGCCAGCAGCCAAGGACTTCTTCAGGACGGGCAGCCCCAGCATTTT.

This clonotype has just a few counts. V is TRBV10-3 and J is TRBJ1-2; D might be TRBD1 (5 bases). Trimming shortened V by 6 bases and J by 4 bases, and 12 bases separated the two germline ends. CDR3 length equals 13 residues. CDR1 is ENHRY and CDR2 is SYGVKD in the germline V gene. The CDR3 loop reads CAISPGGVYGYTF. The CDR3 nucleotides read TGTGCCATCAGCCCTGGAGGGGTCTATGGCTACACCTTC.

This chain uses TRBV9 with TRBJ2-1; TRBD2 matches 11 bases. The V and J ends lost 4 bases and 8 bases, in that order; junction bases with no gene match: 8. The CDR3 consists of 15 residues. Germline V gene data show CDR1 as SGDLS and CDR2 as YYNGEE. CDR3 coding DNA: TGTGCCAGCAGCAGTAGCGGGAGGGCCGCAGATGAGCAGTTCTTC. Translation: CASSSSGRAADEQFF.

The chain joins TRBV5-1 to TRBJ2-3, with 11 bases aligning to TRBD2. This CDR3 contains 16 residues. J lost 4 bases, V lost 2 bases, and 6 bases had no gene match. Germline V gene data show CDR1 as SGHRS and CDR2 as YFSETQ. The CDR3 coding sequence is TGCGCCAGCAGCTTAATAGCGGGAGGGCCCCCAGATACGCAGTATTTT. Translating it yields CASSLIAGGPPDTQYF. The full variable domain, in which reference TRBV5-1 and TRBJ2-3 provide the parts outside the CDR3, is KAGVTQTPRYLIKTRGQQVTLSCSPISGHRSVSWYQQTPGQGLQFLFEYFSETQRNKGNFPGRFSGRQFSNSRSEMNVSTLELGDSALYLCASSLIAGGPPDTQYFGPGTRLTVL.

The gene calls are TRBV15 and TRBJ2-4; 11 bases align to TRBD1. J was trimmed by 10 bases and V by 3 bases; bases with no gene match: 14. Germline CDR1 is LNHNV and CDR2 is YYDKDF (reference sequence). The CDR3 spans 17 residues. CDR3 protein: CATSRNTPGQGGIIQYF. For the CDR3, the DNA is TGTGCCACCAGCAGGAACACCCCGGGACAGGGGGGAATTATTCAGTACTTC.

The rearrangement joins TRBV14 to TRBJ1-4; weak D call: TRBD1 (6 bases). The V end lost 3 bases, the J end lost 11 bases, and 10 bases lay between the germline ends. The length of the CDR3 is 12 residues. Germline lookup yields CDR1 SGHDN and CDR2 FVKESK. CDR3 residues: CASSQGATKLFF. CDR3 DNA sequence: TGTGCCAGCAGCCAGGGGGCAACTAAACTGTTTTTT.

The V gene is TRBV4-1, the J gene TRBJ2-5; 7 bases fit TRBD2. The germline gives CDR1 MGHRA, CDR2 YSYEKL. The CDR3 spans 15 residues. V dropped 3 bases and J dropped 1; count of bases not matched to a gene: 5. CDR3 in amino acids: CASSQRRGTQETQYF. In nucleotides, the CDR3 is TGCGCCAGCAGCCAGAGGCGGGGGACCCAAGAGACCCAGTACTTC.

This clonotype was detected only a few times. The gene calls are TRBV12-3 or TRBV12-4 and TRBJ1-5; D may be TRBD1 (5 bases). CDR3 length equals 15 residues. V was shortened by 2 bases and J by 6 bases, with 14 bases between the two germline ends. This chain's CDR3 is CASSLSFRVGQPQHF. Here the CDR3 DNA reads TGTGCCAGCAGTTTAAGTTTCAGGGTTGGTCAGCCCCAGCATTTT.

The chain has TRBV12-3 or TRBV12-4 and TRBJ2-7, with 7 bases lining up with TRBD1. This CDR3 spans 16 amino acids. V was clipped by 6 bases and J by 0 bases; unmatched bases: 11. CDR3 residues: CASSPVWDRFSYEQYF. The CDR3 DNA is TGTGCCAGCAGCCCCGTTTGGGACAGATTCTCCTACGAGCAGTACTTC.

This clonotype showed up just a few times. This chain's CDR3 is CASSQDLMGGKETQYF. The CDR3 region has the DNA TGCGCCAGCAGCCAAGATCTAATGGGGGGGAAAGAGACCCAGTACTTC. This chain links TRBV4-1 with TRBJ2-5; 7 nucleotides line up with TRBD2. V gave up 0 bases and J gave up 3 bases; unmatched junction bases: 7. The CDR3 has 16 amino acids. Germline lookup yields CDR1 MGHRA and CDR2 YSYEKL.